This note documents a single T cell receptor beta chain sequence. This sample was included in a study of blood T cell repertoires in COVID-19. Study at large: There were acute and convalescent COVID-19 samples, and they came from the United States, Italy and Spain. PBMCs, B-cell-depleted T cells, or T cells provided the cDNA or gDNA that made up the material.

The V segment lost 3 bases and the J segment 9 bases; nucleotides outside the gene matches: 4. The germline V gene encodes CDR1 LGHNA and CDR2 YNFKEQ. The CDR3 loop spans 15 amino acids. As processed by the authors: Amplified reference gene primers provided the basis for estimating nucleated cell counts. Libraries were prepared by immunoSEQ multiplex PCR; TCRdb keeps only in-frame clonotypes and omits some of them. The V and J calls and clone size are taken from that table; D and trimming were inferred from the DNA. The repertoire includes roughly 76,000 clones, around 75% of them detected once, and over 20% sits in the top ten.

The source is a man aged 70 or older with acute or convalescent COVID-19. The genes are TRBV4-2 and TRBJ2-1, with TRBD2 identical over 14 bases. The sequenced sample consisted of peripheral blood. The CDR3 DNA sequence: TGTGCCAGCAGCCAGACTAGCGGGAGGGCCCGTGAGCAGTTCTTC. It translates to CASSQTSGRAREQFF.